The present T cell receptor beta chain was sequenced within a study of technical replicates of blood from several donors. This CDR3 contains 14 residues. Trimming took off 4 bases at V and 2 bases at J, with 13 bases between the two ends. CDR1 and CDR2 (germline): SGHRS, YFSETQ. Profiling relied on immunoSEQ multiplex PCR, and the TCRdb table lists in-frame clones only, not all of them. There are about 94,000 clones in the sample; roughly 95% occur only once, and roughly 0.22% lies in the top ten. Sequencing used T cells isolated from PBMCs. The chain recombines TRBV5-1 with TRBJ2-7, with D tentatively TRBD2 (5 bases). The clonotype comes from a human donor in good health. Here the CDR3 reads CASSPGSSTYEQYF. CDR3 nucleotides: TGCGCCAGCAGCCCGGGATCTTCTACCTACGAGCAGTACTTC. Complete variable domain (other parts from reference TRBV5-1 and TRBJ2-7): KAGVTQTPRYLIKTRGQQVTLSCSPISGHRSVSWYQQTPGQGLQFLFEYFSETQRNKGNFPGRFSGRQFSNSRSEMNVSTLELGDSALYLCASSPGSSTYEQYFGPGTRLTVT.